The 13 T cell receptor beta chains below come from one sample, sequenced in a study of cytomegalovirus exposure and HLA in healthy donors. In the PCR, 60 Vbeta and 13 Jbeta primers were used. The protocol was immunoSEQ multiplex PCR, while the TCRdb copy is restricted to in-frame clones and leaves out a portion. This table has around 170,000 clones, over 80% appearing once. Sequencing was performed on PBMCs. The receptors here all came from a man in his forties in good health and CMV-seropositive.

V is TRBV7-9 and J is TRBJ2-7, with D perhaps matching TRBD2 (5 bases). Germline CDR1 SEHNR, CDR2 FQNEAQ (reference sequence). The CDR3 runs to 11 residues. V gave up 5 bases and J gave up 5 bases, with 7 bases separating them. CDR3 region: CASSLEDEQYF. The DNA for the CDR3 is TGTGCCAGCAGCCTGGAGGACGAGCAGTACTTC. The full variable domain, its missing parts supplied by reference TRBV7-9 and TRBJ2-7, is DTGVSQNPRHKITKRGQNVTFRCDPISEHNRLYWYRQTLGQGPEFLTYFQNEAQLEKSRLLSDRFSAERPKGSFSTLEIQRTEQGDSAMYLCASSLEDEQYFGPGTRLTVT.

The V call is TRBV11-2, the J call TRBJ2-7, with D unresolved. The V and J ends lost 6 bases and 1 base respectively, with 19 bases between them. Germline V lookup: CDR1 SGHAT, CDR2 FQNNGV. This CDR3 is built from 16 residues. The CDR3 sequence: CASSPRMVILSYEQYF. CDR3 nucleotide sequence: TGTGCCAGCAGTCCGAGAATGGTAATCTTGTCCTACGAGCAGTACTTC.

This chain links TRBV9 with TRBJ1-1; tentatively, D is TRBD1 (5 bases). Trimming removed 3 bases at V and 10 bases at J, with 16 bases between. The CDR3 totals 13 residues. The germline gives CDR1 SGDLS, CDR2 YYNGEE. The DNA for the CDR3 is TGTGCCAGCAGCGCGTTAGTCGGGGGTGGAGCTTTCTTT. Its translation: CASSALVGGGAFF.

J is TRBJ2-3 and V is TRBV7-5; the D segment call TRBD2 is taken from the table without a DNA check. TRBV7-5 is a pseudogene locus. The CDR3 contains 17 residues. CDR3 protein: CARSSRTSGGATDTQYF. The CDR3 DNA sequence: TGTGCCAGAAGCTCCAGGACTAGCGGGGGGGCAACAGATACGCAGTATTTT.

This clone showed up just a few times. The rearrangement uses TRBV7-2 and TRBJ1-2; D is uncertain. The CDR3 has 16 residues. Germline CDR1 SGHTA, CDR2 FQGNSA. V was cut by 4 bases and J by 2 bases, with 17 bases left in between. Here the CDR3 reads CASSSLGRGTNYGYTF. The CDR3 DNA sequence: TGTGCCAGCAGCTCCCTCGGACGGGGAACGAACTATGGCTACACCTTC.

The rearrangement links TRBV6-6 to TRBJ1-6; no clear D gene. This CDR3 has 13 residues. The V gene's germline CDR1 is MNHNY and CDR2 SVGAGI (reference sequence). The V and J ends lost 6 bases and 4 bases respectively, with 7 bases between them. CDR3 protein: CASRSEYNSPLHF. The CDR3 DNA is TGTGCCAGCAGGTCCGAGTATAATTCACCCCTCCACTTT.

The chain combines TRBV5-8 with TRBJ1-5; 8 bases fit TRBD1. The germline V gene has CDR1 SGHTS and CDR2 YDEGEE. V lost 3 bases, J lost 6 bases, and 2 bases stayed unmatched. The CDR3 has 13 residues. CDR3: CASSWQGAQPQHF. In DNA form, the CDR3 reads TGTGCCAGCAGCTGGCAGGGGGCTCAGCCCCAGCATTTT.

This clone appeared a few times. The chain combines TRBV4-2 with TRBJ1-5; 11 positions match TRBD1. V shed 1 base and J 6 bases; nucleotides not matched to a gene: 5. Germline-derived CDR1 and CDR2 are LGHNA and YNFKEQ. This CDR3 has 16 residues. Here the CDR3 reads CASSQGDRGSGQPQHF. For the CDR3, the DNA is TGTGCCAGCAGCCAAGGGGACAGGGGGTCGGGTCAGCCCCAGCATTTT.

The sample holds a few counts of this clone. The chain employs TRBV11-2 and TRBJ1-6; D call uncertain. CDR3 length: 14 residues. V was pared by 0 bases and J by 8 bases, with 8 bases between. The germline gives CDR1 SGHAT, CDR2 FQNNGV. CDR3 region: CASSLDSGYSPLHF. CDR3 sequence (DNA): TGTGCCAGCAGCTTAGATTCAGGTTATTCACCCCTCCACTTT.

In this sample, this clone turned up a few times. The CDR3 sequence is CASSLLAGESYEQYF. CDR3 nucleotides: TGTGCCAGCAGCCTCCTAGCGGGGGAGTCCTACGAGCAGTACTTC. This sequence joins TRBV13 and TRBJ2-7, with 10 positions matching TRBD2. V gave up 5 bases and J gave up 1 base; unmatched junction bases: 5. The CDR3 covers 15 residues. Germline CDR1 PRHDT, CDR2 FYEKMQ (reference sequence).

This clone was counted once. The rearrangement uses TRBV5-1 and TRBJ2-1; 13 bases are a match to TRBD2. Germline CDR1 is SGHRS and CDR2 is YFSETQ. This CDR3 is built from 16 residues. The J segment lost 8 bases and the V segment lost 3 bases, leaving 8 bases of the junction unmatched. CDR3 residues: CASSYLLAGGKDEQFF. CDR3 bases: TGCGCCAGCAGCTACCTACTAGCGGGGGGGAAGGATGAGCAGTTCTTC.

The chain combines TRBV5-1 with TRBJ1-3, with D maybe TRBD1 (6 bases). Trimming took off 0 bases at V and 4 bases at J, with 14 bases between the two ends. The CDR3 is 16 residues long. CDR1 and CDR2 (germline): SGHRS, YFSETQ. The CDR3 DNA is TGCGCCAGCAGCTTGGAATCAGGGGCTGTCGGAAACACCATATATTTT. It encodes CASSLESGAVGNTIYF.

This rearrangement joins TRBV7-2 to TRBJ2-6, with 15 bases identical to TRBD2. The CDR3 is 18 residues long. Germline assignment: CDR1 SGHTA and CDR2 FQGNSA. Germline trimming cut 4 bases from V and 3 bases from J; bases unmatched to any gene: 4. CDR3 DNA sequence: TGTGCCAGCAGCTCGGGACTAGCGGGGGGCGGTGGGGCCAACGTCCTGACTTTC. Its protein is CASSSGLAGGGGANVLTF.